This T cell receptor beta chain was retrieved from a study of siplizumab effects on memory and regulatory T cells. Study findings and constraints: Confirmation was lacking for the suppressive function of proliferating Tregs derived from siplizumab cultures.

The CDR3 is 14 residues long. CDR1 and CDR2 from the germline V gene are KGHSH and LQKENI. The ends lost 6 bases at V and 5 bases at J; junction bases unmatched: 4. Comments on this clone: Its target is unknown.

Assays examined roughly 100,000 TCR templates per sample. Libraries were prepared by immunoSEQ multiplex PCR; TCRdb keeps only in-frame clonotypes and omits some of them. The data show approximately 82,000 clones, roughly 87% seen once. The clonotype originates from a human donor in good health. The specimen sequenced was Tregs sorted from blood. The genes are TRBV18 and TRBJ1-6, with TRBD1 matching 7 bases. CDR3 DNA: TGTGCCAGCTCCCCGGGACAGAATAATTCACCCCTCCACTTT. As protein: CASSPGQNNSPLHF.